The 32 T cell receptor beta chains presented below share a single source sample, sequenced in a study of blood T cell repertoires in COVID-19. The table came from immunoSEQ multiplex PCR; TCRdb's copy has only in-frame clones and leaves some out. Of some 320,000 clones in the sample, about 90% were seen once. The sequenced material came from PBMCs or T cells enriched from blood (not recorded which). The receptors shown here come from a woman younger than 45 who had recovered from COVID-19.

The J gene is TRBJ2-1, the V gene TRBV6-5; D is unresolved. The CDR3 consists of 15 residues. Germline values: CDR1 MNHEY, CDR2 SVGAGI. Trimming left V 5 bases short and J 2 bases short, with 13 bases between. The DNA of the CDR3 is TGTGCCAGCAGTCCCCCCATGGCGGCCTACAATGAGCAGTTCTTC. Translating it yields CASSPPMAAYNEQFF.

The rearrangement uses TRBV24-1 and TRBJ1-1; tentatively, D is TRBD1 (5 bases). Trimming shortened V by 5 bases and J by 4 bases, and 7 bases separated the two germline ends. Looked up from germline, CDR1 is KGHDR and CDR2 is SFDVKD. The CDR3 is 12 residues long. CDR3 sequence reads: CATSGGGTEAFF. CDR3 sequence (DNA): TGTGCCACCAGTGGGGGGGGCACTGAAGCTTTCTTT.

The chain uses TRBV19 and TRBJ1-3, with TRBD1 as a possible D gene (6 bases). Germline CDR1 reads LNHDA; CDR2 reads SQIVND (reference sequence). The CDR3 consists of 16 residues. The V gene lost 4 bases and the J gene lost 2 bases, with 15 bases spanning the gap. CDR3 in amino acids: CASSTAIGQPGNTIYF. CDR3 nucleotides: TGTGCCAGTAGTACCGCTATAGGACAGCCTGGAAACACCATATATTTT.

The chain joins TRBV3-1 (or the pseudogene TRBV3-2) to TRBJ2-7, with 8 bases aligning to TRBD2. CDR1 is LGHDT and CDR2 is YNNKEL in the germline V gene (reference sequence). The J segment lost 5 bases and the V segment lost 3 bases, leaving 18 bases of the junction unmatched. The CDR3 is 18 residues long. The CDR3 loop reads CASSQGQSLGGGPHEQYF. DNA for the CDR3: TGTGCCAGCAGCCAGGGCCAAAGTCTTGGCGGGGGGCCCCACGAGCAGTACTTC.

The chain combines TRBV6-1 with TRBJ1-3, with TRBD1 matching 9 bases. Germline values: CDR1 MNHNS, CDR2 SASEGT. The CDR3 contains 15 residues. V lost 3 bases and J lost 7; bases outside the gene matches: 7. For the CDR3, the DNA is TGTGCCAGCAGTGATCCGGGACAGGGTATGAACACCATATATTTT. It is translated as CASSDPGQGMNTIYF.

The V gene is TRBV27, the J gene TRBJ1-6, with no clear D. The CDR3 is 14 residues long. Deletions cut 6 bases from V and 4 bases from J, with 10 bases between. Germline CDR1 reads MNHEY; CDR2 reads SMNVEV (reference sequence). In DNA, the CDR3 is TGTGCCAGCAGACCGACACAATATAATTCACCCCTCCACTTT. As protein: CASRPTQYNSPLHF.

The gene calls are TRBV4-1 and TRBJ1-2; a possible D gene is TRBD1 (5 bases). The CDR3 contains 16 residues. Trimming pared 1 base from V and 4 bases from J, leaving 16 bases between. Germline CDR1 reads MGHRA; CDR2 reads YSYEKL. CDR3 in amino acids: CASSQGSAGKLYGYTF. In nucleotides, the CDR3 is TGCGCCAGCAGCCAAGGATCCGCAGGGAAACTCTATGGCTACACCTTC.

CDR3 amino acids: CASSQSRVAGNTIYF. The CDR3, as DNA: TGTGCCAGCAGCCAATCCCGGGTAGCTGGAAACACCATATATTTT. The chain recombines TRBV3-1 (or the pseudogene TRBV3-2) with TRBJ1-3, with no clear D. CDR1 is LGHDT and CDR2 is YNNKEL in the germline V gene (reference sequence). The V gene lost 2 bases and the J gene lost 2 bases, with 10 bases spanning the gap. The CDR3 runs 15 residues.

V and J are TRBV24-1 and TRBJ1-2; D possibly corresponds to TRBD1 (5 bases). V was shortened by 0 bases and J by 7 bases, with 8 bases between the two germline ends. CDR3 length: 13 amino acids. Germline V gene sequence: CDR1 KGHDR, CDR2 SFDVKD. The CDR3 DNA is TGTGCCACCAGTGATTTGCCCAGGGCTGGCTACACCTTC. Encoded protein: CATSDLPRAGYTF.

The chain carries TRBV7-9 and TRBJ1-2, with D unclear. With 2 bases removed from V and 7 bases from J, the gap between germline ends came to 14 bases. Germline CDR1 SEHNR, CDR2 FQNEAQ (reference sequence). The CDR3 is 14 amino acids. In DNA, the CDR3 is TGTGCCAGCAGCTTAATCCTATGGTCCTCTGGCTACACCTTC. Translated: CASSLILWSSGYTF.

The chain recombines TRBV13 with TRBJ1-4, with a tentative D call TRBD1 (6 bases). The germline gives CDR1 PRHDT, CDR2 FYEKMQ (reference sequence). V was clipped by 3 bases and J by 3 bases, with 14 bases between them. The CDR3 sequence is 16 residues long. CDR3 DNA sequence: TGTGCCAGCAGCTTGGGGGCGTTGTTAGCTAATGAAAAACTGTTTTTT. This translates into CASSLGALLANEKLFF.

This clone was counted once. V and J are TRBV28 and TRBJ2-6, with D possibly being TRBD2 (7 bases). The V gene's germline CDR1 is MDHEN and CDR2 SYDVKM. V lost 2 bases and J 6 bases, leaving 11 bases between the germline ends. This CDR3 contains 15 residues. This chain's CDR3 is CASSLGGAEANVLTF. The CDR3 coding sequence is TGTGCCAGCAGTTTAGGGGGGGCTGAGGCCAACGTCCTGACTTTC. Together with reference TRBV28 and TRBJ2-6, the CDR3 gives the full variable domain: DVKVTQSSRYLVKRTGEKVFLECVQDMDHENMFWYRQDPGLGLRLIYFSYDVKMKEKGDIPEGYSVSREKKERFSLILESASTNQTSMYLCASSLGGAEANVLTFGAGSRLTVL.

In its sample, this clone was seen a few times. The chain uses TRBV28 and TRBJ2-1; 9 nucleotides line up with TRBD2. CDR1 and CDR2 from the germline V gene are MDHEN and SYDVKM. The ends lost 5 bases at V and 7 bases at J; junction bases unmatched: 9. The CDR3 totals 15 residues. Here the CDR3 DNA reads TGTGCCAGCAGTCCCCTAGCGGGGCCGAGGAATGAGCAGTTCTTC. Protein sequence: CASSPLAGPRNEQFF. Complete variable domain (other parts from reference TRBV28 and TRBJ2-1): DVKVTQSSRYLVKRTGEKVFLECVQDMDHENMFWYRQDPGLGLRLIYFSYDVKMKEKGDIPEGYSVSREKKERFSLILESASTNQTSMYLCASSPLAGPRNEQFFGPGTRLTVL.

This chain uses TRBV2 with TRBJ2-7; 10 bases are shared with TRBD2. The length of the CDR3 is 15 residues. The germline CDR1 and CDR2 sequences are SNHLY and FYNNEI. Losses at the gene ends were 7 bases for V and 3 bases for J; bases not matched to a gene: 9. CDR3 sequence: CASTALPSGGYEQYF. The DNA for the CDR3 is TGTGCCAGCACCGCCCTCCCTAGCGGGGGCTACGAGCAGTACTTC.

The rearrangement links TRBV4-3 to TRBJ1-5; no reliable D call. Per germline, CDR1 LGHNA and CDR2 YSLEER. Trimming left V 3 bases short and J 5 bases short, with 11 bases between. The CDR3 extends over 14 amino acids. The CDR3 DNA sequence: TGCGCCAGCAGCCAGCACCGACTTGATCAGCCCCAGCATTTT. Encoded protein: CASSQHRLDQPQHF.

This clone was found a few times. The chain couples TRBV19 to TRBJ1-1; the D gene is possibly TRBD1 (5 bases). Germline CDR1 reads LNHDA; CDR2 reads SQIVND (reference sequence). V was clipped by 3 bases and J by 6 bases, with 11 bases between them. The CDR3 loop spans 13 amino acids. The CDR3 loop is CASSIRQIAEAFF. CDR3 bases: TGTGCCAGTAGTATCAGACAGATCGCTGAAGCTTTCTTT.

V is TRBV3-1 (or the pseudogene TRBV3-2) and J is TRBJ1-2, with D possibly TRBD1 on 5 matching bases. There are 15 residues in the CDR3. V was trimmed by 3 bases and J by 2 bases, leaving 13 bases between them. In germline, CDR1 is LGHDT, CDR2 YNNKEL (reference sequence). The CDR3 DNA reads TGTGCCAGCAGCCACACAGGCGGCAGCAACTATGGCTACACCTTC. This codes for CASSHTGGSNYGYTF.

The rearrangement uses TRBV4-1 and TRBJ1-3; D remains ambiguous. Trimming removed 0 bases at V and 0 bases at J, with 18 bases between. Germline values: CDR1 MGHRA, CDR2 YSYEKL. This CDR3 spans 19 amino acids. CDR3 in amino acids: CASSQDLSREGSSGNTIYF. CDR3 sequence (DNA): TGCGCCAGCAGCCAAGATCTTAGCCGCGAAGGGAGCTCTGGAAACACCATATATTTT.

Of note for this clone: The identical CDR3 is also encoded by other nucleotide sequences in the sample. The chain carries TRBV18 and TRBJ1-3; 8 bases are shared with TRBD1. Germline CDR1 and CDR2: KGHSH and LQKENI. This CDR3 has 14 amino acids. V lost 3 bases and J lost 2; bases outside the gene matches: 0. CDR3 protein: CASSPTGAGNTIYF. Written as DNA, the CDR3 is TGTGCCAGCTCACCGACAGGGGCTGGAAACACCATATATTTT.

CDR3 amino acids: CASSFGQGIDEQFF. CDR3 sequence (DNA): TGTGCCAGCAGCTTTGGACAGGGGATCGATGAGCAGTTCTTC. This chain joins TRBV7-2 and TRBJ2-1, with 9 bases fitting TRBD1. Trimming cost V 3 bases and J 8 bases; bases outside gene matches: 5. Germline V gene sequence: CDR1 SGHTA, CDR2 FQGNSA. There are 14 residues in the CDR3.

The rearrangement links TRBV2 to TRBJ1-2; no firm D call. V shed 2 bases and J shed 4 bases, with 14 bases lying between them. The germline V gene has CDR1 SNHLY and CDR2 FYNNEI. The CDR3 has 15 amino acids. The CDR3 region has the DNA TGTGCCAGCAGTGAAACATCTGGTCAAAGCTATGGCTACACCTTC. Translating gives CASSETSGQSYGYTF. The full variable domain, completed using reference TRBV2 and TRBJ1-2, is EPEVTQTPSHQVTQMGQEVILRCVPISNHLYFYWYRQILGQKVEFLVSFYNNEISEKSEIFDDQFSVERPDGSNFTLKIRSTKLEDSAMYFCASSETSGQSYGYTFGSGTRLTVV.

The chain carries TRBV19 and TRBJ1-6; unclear D gene. Trimming took 4 bases from V and 7 from J, leaving 11 bases between them. The CDR3 has 14 residues. Per the germline V gene, CDR1 is LNHDA and CDR2 is SQIVND (reference sequence). The CDR3 loop reads CASSNPGSNSPLHF. Here the CDR3 DNA reads TGTGCCAGTAGTAATCCGGGAAGCAATTCACCCCTCCACTTT.

This clone has only a few counts. The chain combines TRBV19 with TRBJ2-5; a possible D gene is TRBD1 (6 bases). V was shortened by 6 bases and J by 2 bases, with 16 bases between the two germline ends. From germline, CDR1 is LNHDA and CDR2 SQIVND (reference sequence). The length of the CDR3 is 15 residues. The CDR3 loop is CASSTALTGQETQYF. The CDR3 DNA follows: TGTGCCAGTAGCACCGCTCTGACAGGACAAGAGACCCAGTACTTC.

V gene TRBV6-5 combines with J gene TRBJ1-5, with D maybe TRBD1 (5 bases). The length of the CDR3 is 12 residues. The V gene's germline CDR1 is MNHEY and CDR2 SVGAGI. V gave up 9 bases and J gave up 4 bases, with 10 bases separating them. CDR3 region: CASSGTNQPQHF. For the CDR3, the DNA is TGTGCCAGTTCAGGGACTAATCAGCCCCAGCATTTT.

The table lists this clone with a count of one. The rearrangement uses TRBV3-1 (or the pseudogene TRBV3-2) and TRBJ2-7; 12 bases agree with TRBD2. V shed 3 bases, J shed 3 bases, and the junction held 0 bases outside the gene matches. Germline V lookup: CDR1 LGHDT, CDR2 YNNKEL (reference sequence). The CDR3 sequence is 14 residues long. CDR3 nucleotides: TGTGCCAGCAGCCAGACTAGCGGGAGCTACGAGCAGTACTTC. It yields the protein CASSQTSGSYEQYF.

Turning to this clone: Relative to the germline gene, one junction end is altered; a read error may explain this. V gene TRBV7-3 combines with J gene TRBJ2-7; 9 nucleotides agree with TRBD1. CDR3 length: 16 residues. Germline-derived CDR1 and CDR2 are SGHTA and FQGTGA. The chain's CDR3 is CASSLNSGTGSSEQYF. The CDR3 DNA reads TGTGCCAGCAGCCTAAATTCCGGGACAGGGTCCTCCGAGCAGTACTTC.

V and J are TRBV15 and TRBJ1-4, with a weak D call TRBD1 (6 bases). V was pared by 6 bases and J by 3 bases, with 14 bases between. Germline V CDR1 and CDR2: LNHNV, YYDKDF (reference sequence). The CDR3 extends over 15 amino acids. The CDR3 DNA follows: TGTGCCACCAGAAGAAAGGACAGAGCTAATGAAAAACTGTTTTTT. It is translated as CATRRKDRANEKLFF.

This sequence joins TRBV5-4 and TRBJ1-3; TRBD1 matches at 7 bases. CDR3 length: 16 residues. Germline trimming cut 4 bases from V and 0 bases from J; bases unmatched to any gene: 7. CDR1 is SGHNT, CDR2 YYREEE, per germline (reference sequence). The CDR3 sequence: CASSRDSSSSGNTIYF. CDR3 coding DNA: TGTGCCAGCAGCCGGGACAGTTCGAGCTCTGGAAACACCATATATTTT.

V usage is TRBV9 and J usage is TRBJ1-2; D is unclear. Trimming stripped 0 bases from V and 4 bases from J, with 13 bases between. The germline gives CDR1 SGDLS, CDR2 YYNGEE. The CDR3 runs to 15 residues. As DNA, the CDR3 is TGTGCCAGCAGCGTAGATGGCGGTACACTCTATGGCTACACCTTC. It is translated as CASSVDGGTLYGYTF.

The chain employs TRBV5-1 and TRBJ1-5, with D possibly matching TRBD1 (6 bases). CDR3 length: 15 residues. The V end was cut by 2 bases, the J end by 1 base, with 10 bases between. CDR1 and CDR2 (germline): SGHRS, YFSETQ. The CDR3 nucleotides read TGCGCCAGCAGCTTCGCAGGGGCAAGCAATCAGCCCCAGCATTTT. It codes for CASSFAGASNQPQHF.

V usage is TRBV27 and J usage is TRBJ2-7, with 7 bases identical to TRBD2. The CDR3 consists of 12 residues. V dropped 4 bases and J dropped 4; count of bases not matched to a gene: 1. Germline CDR1 MNHEY, CDR2 SMNVEV (reference sequence). CDR3 region: CASSSGGYEQYF. The DNA for the CDR3 is TGTGCCAGCAGTTCGGGGGGATACGAGCAGTACTTC.

This sequence joins TRBV7-9 and TRBJ1-1; unclear D gene. Trimming took off 4 bases at V and 0 bases at J, with 6 bases between the two ends. The CDR3 consists of 13 residues. Germline CDR1 is SEHNR and CDR2 is FQNEAQ (reference sequence). The CDR3 reads CASSYDLNTEAFF. CDR3 nucleotide sequence: TGTGCCAGCAGCTATGACTTGAACACTGAAGCTTTCTTT.